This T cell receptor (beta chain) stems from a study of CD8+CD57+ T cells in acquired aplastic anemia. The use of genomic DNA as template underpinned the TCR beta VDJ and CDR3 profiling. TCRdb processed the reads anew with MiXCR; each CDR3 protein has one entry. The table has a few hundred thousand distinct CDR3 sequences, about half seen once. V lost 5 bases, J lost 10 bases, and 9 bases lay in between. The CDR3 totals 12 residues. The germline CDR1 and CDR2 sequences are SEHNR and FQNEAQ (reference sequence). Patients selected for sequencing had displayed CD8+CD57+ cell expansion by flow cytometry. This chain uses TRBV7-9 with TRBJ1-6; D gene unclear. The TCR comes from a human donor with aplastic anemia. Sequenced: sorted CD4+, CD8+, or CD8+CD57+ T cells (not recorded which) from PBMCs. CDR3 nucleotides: TGTGCCAGCAGCCTCACCAGGTCACCCCTCCACTTT. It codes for CASSLTRSPLHF.